The next 20 T cell receptor beta chains were all read from a single sample in a study of cytomegalovirus exposure and HLA in healthy donors. Primers included in the PCR were 60 Vbeta and 13 Jbeta primers. Assay: immunoSEQ multiplex PCR; the TCRdb copy retains only in-frame clones and omits some. The sample lists about 160,000 clones; roughly 80% were seen once. The sequenced sample was PBMCs. The receptors were sampled from a male donor in good health and CMV-seropositive.

The V gene is TRBV6-5, the J gene TRBJ2-5; 7 nucleotides line up with TRBD1. The closer fit of TRBJ2-7 to the DNA end suggests the J call may be wrong. The length of the CDR3 is 14 residues. In germline, CDR1 is MNHEY, CDR2 SVGAGI. This CDR3 is CASSYGTELGEQYF. Written as DNA, the CDR3 is TGTGCCAGCAGTTACGGGACAGAACTGGGCGAGCAGTACTTC.

A note on this clone: This same CDR3 is encoded by further DNA sequences in the sample. The genes are TRBV19 and TRBJ1-2; D gene uncertain. Deletions cut 0 bases from V and 0 bases from J, with 8 bases between. The length of the CDR3 is 15 residues. Germline CDR1 and CDR2: LNHDA and SQIVND (reference sequence). In DNA form, the CDR3 reads TGTGCCAGTAGTATAGATGCAGGTGCTAACTATGGCTACACCTTC. As protein: CASSIDAGANYGYTF. The entire variable domain, with the rest obtained from reference TRBV19 and TRBJ1-2, is as follows: DGGITQSPKYLFRKEGQNVTLSCEQNLNHDAMYWYRQDPGQGLRLIYYSQIVNDFQKGDIAEGYSVSREKKESFPLTVTSAQKNPTAFYLCASSIDAGANYGYTFGSGTRLTVV.

The J gene is TRBJ1-1, the V gene TRBV29-1; the match to TRBD1 covers 12 bases. J gave up 4 bases and V 1 base, and 10 bases lay outside the gene matches. Germline CDR1 and CDR2: SQVTM and ANQGSEA. CDR3 length: 17 amino acids. For the CDR3, the DNA is TGCAGCGTTGAAGGCAGGGACAGGGGGCGCGGGTTCACTGAAGCTTTCTTT. This translates into CSVEGRDRGRGFTEAFF.

This clone was seen only once. The chain carries TRBV7-2 and TRBJ2-3; D not certain. Germline V gene sequence: CDR1 SGHTA, CDR2 FQGNSA. This CDR3 spans 15 amino acids. V was cut by 1 base and J by 0 bases, with 8 bases left in between. CDR3 coding DNA: TGTGCCAGCAGCTTAGATCTTACTAGCACAGATACGCAGTATTTT. It specifies CASSLDLTSTDTQYF. Full variable domain (remainder filled in from reference TRBV7-2 and TRBJ2-3): GAGVSQSPSNKVTEKGKDVELRCDPISGHTALYWYRQSLGQGLEFLIYFQGNSAPDKSGLPSDRFSAERTGGSVSTLTIQRTQQEDSAVYLCASSLDLTSTDTQYFGPGTRLTVL.

This sequence joins TRBV2 and TRBJ2-5, with D possibly matching TRBD1 (5 bases). There are 15 residues in the CDR3. V shed 3 bases and J shed 1 base, with 12 bases lying between them. The germline V gene has CDR1 SNHLY and CDR2 FYNNEI. The CDR3 sequence is CASSDVGAFQETQYF. DNA of the CDR3: TGTGCCAGCAGTGATGTTGGGGCCTTCCAAGAGACCCAGTACTTC.

The chain's CDR3 is CASSLGTKRSAGELFF. CDR3 DNA sequence: TGTGCCAGCAGCTTGGGGACTAAAAGATCCGCCGGGGAGCTGTTTTTT. The chain carries TRBV5-6 and TRBJ2-2; the D gene is possibly TRBD2 (6 bases). Trimming cost V 0 bases and J 6 bases, with 15 bases left between them. Germline V gene sequence: CDR1 SGHDT, CDR2 YYEEEE. CDR3 size: 16 residues.

This chain links TRBV10-3 with TRBJ2-3; 7 nucleotides align to TRBD2. Germline CDR1 reads ENHRY; CDR2 reads SYGVKD. Unmatched junction bases numbered 6, after V lost 7 bases and J lost 2 bases. CDR3 size: 14 residues. In DNA, the CDR3 is TGTGCCATCACTACCGGGACTAACACAGATACGCAGTATTTT. It yields the protein CAITTGTNTDTQYF.

The genes are TRBV18 and TRBJ2-7; 7 bases fit TRBD1. Germline V gene data show CDR1 as KGHSH and CDR2 as LQKENI. This CDR3 region has 17 residues. With 3 bases clipped from V and 3 bases from J, the junction kept 14 bases outside the gene matches. The CDR3 region is CASSPLGPGGMGYEQYF. The CDR3 DNA reads as TGTGCCAGCTCACCCCTCGGACCAGGGGGAATGGGCTACGAGCAGTACTTC. The variable domain in full, completed from reference TRBV18 and TRBJ2-7, reads NAGVMQNPRHLVRRRGQEARLRCSPMKGHSHVYWYRQLPEEGLKFMVYLQKENIIDESGMPKERFSAEFPKEGPSILRIQQVVRGDSAAYFCASSPLGPGGMGYEQYFGPGTRLTVT.

The CDR3 DNA follows: TGTGCCAGTAATATTATGGGCGGGACAGATACGCAGTATTTT. This gives the protein CASNIMGGTDTQYF. The chain joins TRBV19 to TRBJ2-3, with D tentatively TRBD2 (5 bases). CDR3 size: 14 residues. Germline V gene data show CDR1 as LNHDA and CDR2 as SQIVND (reference sequence). V lost 7 bases to trimming and J lost 3 bases, with 14 bases between them.

The gene calls are TRBV7-2 and TRBJ2-2, with D unresolved. Germline CDR1 SGHTA, CDR2 FQGNSA. V was cut by 9 bases and J by 7 bases, with 15 bases left in between. This CDR3 is built from 13 residues. The CDR3 DNA is TGTGCCAGTACGAGTATGCGGAGCGGGGAGCTGTTTTTT. It translates to CASTSMRSGELFF.

The chain carries TRBV10-3 and TRBJ2-7; 11 bases map to TRBD2. Germline CDR1 is ENHRY and CDR2 is SYGVKD. This CDR3 spans 14 amino acids. J was trimmed by 4 bases and V by 4 bases; bases with no gene match: 3. This CDR3 reads CAISGLAGGYEQYF. As DNA, the CDR3 is TGTGCCATCAGTGGTCTAGCGGGAGGATACGAGCAGTACTTC.

In the case of this clone: Its ends do not fully match the called genes, so a read error is possible. This rearrangement joins TRBV20-1 to TRBJ2-1, with a tentative D call TRBD2 (7 bases). From germline, CDR1 is DFQATT and CDR2 SNEGSKA (reference sequence). This CDR3 spans 11 amino acids. The CDR3 sequence: CGGGPWNEQFF. In nucleotides, the CDR3 is TGTGGGGGGGGCCCTTGGAATGAGCAGTTCTTC.

This clone turned up a few times. The genes are TRBV6-1 and TRBJ1-1; D may be TRBD1 (6 bases). Deletions cut 5 bases from V and 8 bases from J, with 15 bases between. This CDR3 has 13 residues. Germline lookup yields CDR1 MNHNS and CDR2 SASEGT. CDR3 loop: CASSPQGGAEAFF. The CDR3, as DNA: TGTGCCAGCAGTCCACAGGGTGGGGCCGAAGCTTTCTTT.

The chain combines TRBV28 with TRBJ2-7, with a weak D call TRBD2 (5 bases). Trimming took off 10 bases at V and 2 bases at J, with 6 bases between the two ends. The CDR3 is 10 residues long. Germline V gene data show CDR1 as MDHEN and CDR2 as SYDVKM. CDR3 nucleotides: TGTGCCACCGGGGCCTACGAGCAGTACTTC. Residues: CATGAYEQYF.

The J gene is TRBJ2-7, the V gene TRBV18; 16 bases are shared with TRBD2. Trimming took 8 bases from V and 7 from J; bases not matched to a gene: 2. This CDR3 region has 13 residues. The V gene's germline CDR1 is KGHSH and CDR2 LQKENI. The chain's CDR3 is CASRGLAGGEQYF. DNA of the CDR3: TGTGCCAGCCGGGGACTAGCGGGAGGGGAGCAGTACTTC. The variable domain in full, with the rest retrieved from reference TRBV18 and TRBJ2-7, is NAGVMQNPRHLVRRRGQEARLRCSPMKGHSHVYWYRQLPEEGLKFMVYLQKENIIDESGMPKERFSAEFPKEGPSILRIQQVVRGDSAAYFCASRGLAGGEQYFGPGTRLTVT.

The chain recombines TRBV28 with TRBJ2-3; 8 bases agree with TRBD2. The V segment lost 2 bases and the J segment 4 bases; nucleotides outside the gene matches: 11. The CDR3 has 17 amino acids. CDR1 MDHEN and CDR2 SYDVKM come from the germline V gene. DNA for the CDR3: TGTGCCAGCAGTTTAATTCCCGTGGCGGGAGGTTCAGATACGCAGTATTTT. This encodes CASSLIPVAGGSDTQYF.

V and J are TRBV9 and TRBJ2-7; no clear D. Germline V gene sequence: CDR1 SGDLS, CDR2 YYNGEE. The V end lost 0 bases, the J end lost 0 bases, and 7 bases lay between the germline ends. The CDR3 has 14 residues. The CDR3: CASSVGEPSYEQYF. In DNA form, the CDR3 reads TGTGCCAGCAGCGTAGGAGAGCCCTCCTACGAGCAGTACTTC. The entire variable domain, with the rest obtained from reference TRBV9 and TRBJ2-7, is as follows: DSGVTQTPKHLITATGQRVTLRCSPRSGDLSVYWYQQSLDQGLQFLIQYYNGEERAKGNILERFSAQQFPDLHSELNLSSLELGDSALYFCASSVGEPSYEQYFGPGTRLTVT.

In this sample, this clone turned up once. The gene calls are TRBV27 and TRBJ2-7; possibly TRBD2 for D (9 bases). Looked up from germline, CDR1 is MNHEY and CDR2 is SMNVEV (reference sequence). Between the trimmed V and J ends, which lost 3 bases and 4 bases, there was a span of 19 bases. This CDR3 has 16 amino acids. The CDR3 DNA reads TGTGCCAGCAGTTTTCAGGGGGCTAGCGGGATGTACGAGCAGTACTTC. Its translation is CASSFQGASGMYEQYF.

The rearrangement uses TRBV4-3 and TRBJ2-1, with D tentatively TRBD1 (6 bases). V lost 0 bases and J lost 8, with 17 bases in between. CDR1 is LGHNA, CDR2 YSLEER, per germline. The CDR3 extends over 16 amino acids. Here the CDR3 DNA reads TGCGCCAGCAGCCAAGATTTGGGGGCTAAGGGTGATGAGCAGTTCTTC. Encoded protein: CASSQDLGAKGDEQFF.

The chain links TRBV7-2 to TRBJ2-3; tentative D call: TRBD1 (5 bases). V was shortened by 3 bases and J by 8 bases, with 9 bases between the two germline ends. Germline V gene sequence: CDR1 SGHTA, CDR2 FQGNSA. The CDR3 length is 12 residues. CDR3 protein: CASSLDTSTQYF. CDR3 DNA sequence: TGTGCCAGCAGCTTGGACACTTCTACGCAGTATTTT.